This TCR beta chain appears in the sequencing data of a study of blood T cell repertoires in COVID-19. Study summary: Donors in the United States, Italy and Spain gave samples during acute or convalescent COVID-19. T cells, B-cell-depleted T cells, or PBMCs supplied cDNA or gDNA.

This CDR3 comprises 13 residues. J was trimmed by 7 bases and V by 3 bases; bases with no gene match: 5. Germline values: CDR1 WSHSY, CDR2 SAAADI. Per the study methods: Estimation of nucleated cell counts relied on the amplification of reference gene primers. Data came from immunoSEQ multiplex PCR; TCRdb stores just in-frame clones and leaves some out. V, J and clone size were drawn from that table, and D and trimming were deduced from the DNA. The sample has about 69,000 clones; around nine tenths are singletons. The sequence came from a woman younger than 30 with acute or convalescent COVID-19. V usage is TRBV10-2 and J usage is TRBJ1-2; TRBD1 agrees at 7 bases. The source material was peripheral blood. DNA for the CDR3: TGCGCCAGCAGTGAAACAGGGGAGAGTGGCTACACCTTC. This gives the protein CASSETGESGYTF.